This TCR beta chain was profiled in a study of preoperative IRX-2 immunotherapy in early breast cancer. The method was immunoSEQ multiplex PCR; TCRdb's version includes in-frame clones alone and lacks a portion of them. Among about 23,000 clones, 85% to 90% were seen once, and the ten largest hold roughly 10%. Treatment: preoperative locoregional IRX-2 cytokine immunotherapy. Samples came from a phase Ib trial of preoperative locoregional IRX-2 cytokine immunotherapy. The specimen was tumor tissue, collected after IRX-2 immunotherapy. The TCR originated in a human donor with breast cancer.

CDR3 amino acids: CASSSQGVEQYF. The CDR3 DNA reads TGTGCCAGCAGCTCCCAGGGGGTCGAGCAGTACTTC. V usage is TRBV7-2 and J usage is TRBJ2-7; 7 bases are shared with TRBD1. V lost 4 bases, J lost 6 bases, and 3 bases stayed unmatched. The CDR3 has 12 amino acids. Germline CDR1 is SGHTA and CDR2 is FQGNSA.